This TCR beta chain is from a study of T cells after yellow fever vaccination. With 2 bases removed from V and 2 bases from J, the gap between germline ends came to 6 bases. The CDR3 has 13 residues. Germline V lookup: CDR1 DFQATT, CDR2 SNEGSKA (reference sequence). TCRdb re-derived calls from the 5' RACE reads in MiXCR, one entry per CDR3 protein. The sample yields some 500,000 distinct CDR3 sequences, approximately 15% seen once. The specimen comprised PBMCs, sampled on the day of the yellow fever booster vaccination. The J gene is TRBJ2-2, the V gene TRBV20-1; D is undetermined. The receptor's source is a man aged 25 to 45 who received the YFV17D yellow fever vaccine. This CDR3 reads CSARPENTGELFF. DNA of the CDR3: TGCAGTGCTAGACCGGAAAACACCGGGGAGCTGTTTTTT.